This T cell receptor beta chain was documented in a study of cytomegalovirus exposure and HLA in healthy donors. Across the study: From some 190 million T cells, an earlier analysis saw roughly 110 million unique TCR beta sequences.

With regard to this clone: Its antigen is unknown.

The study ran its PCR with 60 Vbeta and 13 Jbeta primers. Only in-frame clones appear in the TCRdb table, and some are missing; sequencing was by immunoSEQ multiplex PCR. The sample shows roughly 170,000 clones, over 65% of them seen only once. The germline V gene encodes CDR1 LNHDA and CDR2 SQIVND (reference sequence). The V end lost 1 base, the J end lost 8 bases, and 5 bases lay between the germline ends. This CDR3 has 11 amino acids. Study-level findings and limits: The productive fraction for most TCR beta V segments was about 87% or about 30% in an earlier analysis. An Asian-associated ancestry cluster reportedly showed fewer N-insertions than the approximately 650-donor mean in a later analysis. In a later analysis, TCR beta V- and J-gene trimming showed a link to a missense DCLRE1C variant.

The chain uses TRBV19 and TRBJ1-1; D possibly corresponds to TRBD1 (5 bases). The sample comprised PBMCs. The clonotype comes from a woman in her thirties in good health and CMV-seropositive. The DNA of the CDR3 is TGTGCCAGTAGTATAGGACAGGAAGCTTTCTTT. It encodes CASSIGQEAFF.